This T cell receptor (beta chain) was documented in a study of early T cells in non-severe SARS-CoV-2 infection. Across the study: Bulk RNA taken from unsorted whole blood was sequenced, leaving chains unpaired. Study results and caveats: VDJdb matching skewed toward anti-spike CD8 responses, missing private and CD4 specificities.

Unique molecular identifier tags were affixed to discrete cDNA molecules. TCRdb recomputed calls from the 5' RACE reads with MiXCR, one row per CDR3 protein. Of tens of thousands of distinct CDR3 sequences listed, more than 10% are singletons. CDR1 SGHAT and CDR2 FQNNGV come from the germline V gene. V shed 6 bases, J shed 0 bases, and the junction held 7 bases outside the gene matches. The CDR3 contains 15 residues. Of note for this clonotype: Its antigen is still unknown.

Sequencing input: whole blood. This clonotype was obtained from an adult who was a healthcare worker with PCR-confirmed SARS-CoV-2 infection or an uninfected control (not recorded which). This chain links TRBV11-2 with TRBJ2-7; 8 bases align to TRBD1. CDR3 in DNA: TGTGCCAGCAGACGGGACAGGACAAGCTCCTACGAGCAGTACTTC. Translation: CASRRDRTSSYEQYF. The variable domain in full, completed from reference TRBV11-2 and TRBJ2-7, reads EAGVAQSPRYKIIEKRQSVAFWCNPISGHATLYWYQQILGQGPKLLIQFQNNGVVDDSQLPKDRFSAERLKGVDSTLKIQPAKLEDSAVYLCASRRDRTSSYEQYFGPGTRLTVT.